These T cell receptor beta chains were read from a single sample in a study of T cells after yellow fever vaccination. TCRdb re-derived calls from the 5' RACE reads in MiXCR, one entry per CDR3 protein. This repertoire shows 70,000 or so distinct CDR3 sequences, 5% to 6.5% found once; its top ten account for under 2.5%. This specimen consisted of CD4+ T cells sorted from PBMCs, obtained around 16 days after the first yellow fever vaccination. These receptors were collected from a man in his late teens or twenties who received the YFV17D yellow fever vaccine. The CDR3 runs from the conserved cysteine through the conserved F or W. The D gene is left open where the match is weak. Size is omitted from some rows. Given values are once, few, many or a class for expanded clones.

j_call,v_call,clone_size,d_call,cdr3_nt,cdr3_aa
TRBJ2-2,TRBV6-2/TRBV6-3,many,NA,TGTGCCAGCAGTTACTTATCTTTTGGCGCCGGGGAGCTGTTTTTT,CASSYLSFGAGELFF
TRBJ2-3,TRBV30,many,TRBD2,TGTGCCTGGACTAGCGGGACGTTCACAGATACGCAGTATTTT,CAWTSGTFTDTQYF
TRBJ1-5,TRBV20-1,many,NA,TGCAGTGCTACCGAGGGGCTTGCAGATCAGCCCCAGCATTTT,CSATEGLADQPQHF
TRBJ2-3,TRBV5-1,many,TRBD2,TGCGCCAGCAGCGGGGGACTAGCGGGATCAGATACGCAGTATTTT,CASSGGLAGSDTQYF
TRBJ2-2,TRBV27,many,NA,TGTGCCAGCAGTTCCGGGGAGCTGTTTTTT,CASSSGELFF
TRBJ1-1,TRBV5-1,many,NA,TGCGCCAGCAGCTTTCAGGGGCAGGGCACTGAAGCTTTCTTT,CASSFQGQGTEAFF
TRBJ2-7,TRBV3-1,many,TRBD1,TGTGCCAGCAGCCTCCCAGGAGGGGACAGGGGCTACGAGCAGTACTTC,CASSLPGGDRGYEQYF
TRBJ1-2,TRBV28,many,NA,TGTGCCAGCACTCCCGCCGGGCGGCCACAAAGTGGCTACACCTTC,CASTPAGRPQSGYTF
TRBJ2-3,TRBV10-3,many,NA,TGTGCCATCATGAGCTCAGATACGCAGTATTTT,CAIMSSDTQYF
TRBJ2-1,TRBV5-1,many,TRBD2,TGCGCCAGCAGCTGGTCCTTCGCGGGGGGTACCAATGAGCAGTTCTTC,CASSWSFAGGTNEQFF
TRBJ2-2,TRBV6-2/TRBV6-3,once,NA,TGTGCCAGCCTAAGGGGGAACACCGGGGAGCTGTTTTTT,CASLRGNTGELFF
TRBJ1-5,TRBV7-7,many,NA,TGTGCCAGCAGCTGGCAGTTCCGGGGCAGCAATCAGCCCCAGCATTTT,CASSWQFRGSNQPQHF
TRBJ2-3,TRBV6-5,many,NA,TGTGCCAGCAGTTACAGATGGGGAGGCACAGATACGCAGTATTTT,CASSYRWGGTDTQYF
TRBJ2-5,TRBV18,many,NA,TGTGCCAGCTCACCATTTCAGGGAGAAGAGACCCAGTACTTC,CASSPFQGEETQYF
TRBJ1-2,TRBV4-3,NA,NA,TGCGCCAGCAGCCAAGATCGGGGCTATGGCTACACCTTC,CASSQDRGYGYTF
TRBJ2-5,TRBV11-2,many,NA,TGTGCCAGCAGCACGACAGTGGGGGAGACCCAGTACTTC,CASSTTVGETQYF
TRBJ2-1,TRBV7-2,many,TRBD2,TGTGCCAGCAGCTTTCCGCGGGGGGCCGTGAATGAGCAGTTCTTC,CASSFPRGAVNEQFF
TRBJ1-2,TRBV5-1,many,TRBD1,TGCGCCAGCAGCTGGAACTCCGGGACAGGGACAGGAGGCTACACCTTC,CASSWNSGTGTGGYTF
TRBJ2-7,TRBV6-4,many,TRBD1,TGTGCCAGCAGTATGGGGACAGGGGGTTCCTACGAGCAGTACTTC,CASSMGTGGSYEQYF
TRBJ1-2,TRBV18,many,NA,TGTGCCAGCTCACCACCAGGCAAGCTTAATGGCTACACCTTC,CASSPPGKLNGYTF
TRBJ2-1,TRBV10-1,many,NA,TGCGCCAGCAGTGCAAAACGCCATGAGCAGTTCTTC,CASSAKRHEQFF
TRBJ2-7,TRBV5-1,many,TRBD1,TGCGCCAGCAGCCCCGGACAGGGTGGCTACGAGCAGTACTTC,CASSPGQGGYEQYF
TRBJ2-1,TRBV7-2,many,TRBD2,TGTGCCAGCAGCACAACCCGGGGGGGCCCGTACAATGAGCAGTTCTTC,CASSTTRGGPYNEQFF
TRBJ2-3,TRBV5-1,many,NA,TGCGCCAGCAGCTTGTCTAGCAGCACAGATACGCAGTATTTT,CASSLSSSTDTQYF
TRBJ1-1,TRBV7-2,many,NA,TGTGCCAGCACCCCCGGCAGAGAAGCTTTCTTT,CASTPGREAFF
TRBJ2-1,TRBV2,many,TRBD2,TGTGCCAGCAATCTAGCGGGGACGGGCAATGAGCAGTTCTTC,CASNLAGTGNEQFF
TRBJ1-2,TRBV4-3,few,NA,TGCGCCAGCAGCCAAGAGGGCAGCCTCAATTATGGCTACACCTTC,CASSQEGSLNYGYTF
TRBJ1-1,TRBV24-1,many,NA,TGTGCCACCAGTGGGGGTCGAGGGGAAAGGAACACTGAAGCTTTCTTT,CATSGGRGERNTEAFF